This T cell receptor (beta chain) was captured in a study of OX40 agonist ivuxolimab in advanced cancers. The CDR3 is 15 residues long. Blood got drawn at baseline, again on cycle 4 day 1, and then on cycle 7 day 1. Libraries were prepared by immunoSEQ multiplex PCR; TCRdb keeps only in-frame clonotypes and omits some of them. The sample holds 70,000 or so clones; 90% to 95% are singletons and the top ten take less than 10%. This clonotype was sampled from an adult with an advanced solid tumor such as melanoma, head and neck, liver or kidney cancer. The specimen was CD4+ or CD8+ T cells sorted from blood, collected in a trial of the OX40 agonist ivuxolimab. This chain links TRBV21-1 with TRBJ1-5. TRBV21-1 is a pseudogene. The CDR3 sequence: CASSKNTPRGRPQHF. The CDR3 DNA reads as TGTGCCAGCAGCAAAAACACCCCCCGGGGGCGGCCCCAGCATTTT.